The entry that follows covers one T cell receptor beta chain sequence. Which antigen it targets is not known. Per-nucleotide qualities are absent, and no much larger clonotype sits a single base away. Trimming accounts for 4 bases at V and 0 bases at J, while the number of junction bases matched to no gene is 6. In the germline V gene (reference sequence), CDR1 corresponds to LGHDT and CDR2 to YNNKEL. There are 15 amino acids in the CDR3, from cysteine to phenylalanine inclusive. Kept here is only the CDR3 DNA, which spans 45 bases and is read in frame from base 1. The library was obtained by PCR. Sequencing used an Illumina HiSeq 2500. Molecular barcoding was employed in the preparation of TCR libraries, with unique molecular identifiers being used to normalize TCRbeta repertoire quantification. The public reads were reanalyzed by TCRdb: fastp trimming at Q25, MiXCR alignment, in-frame beta chains only. Each CDR3 protein gets just one entry, which takes the most common genes and DNA from the rows behind it. For this sample there are fewer than 5,500 distinct CDR3 sequences; less than 30% appear just once. Clones ranked in the top ten supply approximately 30% of the sample.

This entry comes from a study of T-cell reconstitution after alpha-beta-depleted transplantation in children (dated by TCRdb to the mid-2010s). Describing the broader study: T-cell immune reconstitution after TCRalphabeta/CD19-depleted allogeneic hematopoietic cell transplantation in children was quantitatively tracked in the study by means of TCR repertoire profiling. Points the paper makes about the study in general: Over the following months the frequencies of hyperexpanded clones went down, and after one year T-cell counts and TCRbeta diversity were mostly credited to newly produced T cells. The apparently early recovery of alphabetaT-cell counts about two months after transplant reportedly depended on only several hundred rapidly expanded clones that came from non-depleted graft cells. The high TCRbeta diversity at day 60 in some patients was ascribed to recipient T cells and intrathymic progenitors that had survived conditioning.

What this sample's time point label stands for: day 60 (about 2 months) after transplantation. The intended sense of this specimen's treatment or condition label: allogeneic hematopoietic cell transplantation with graft depleted of TCRalphabeta T cells and CD19 B cells. Transplant recipients were children who received TCRalphabeta/CD19-depleted allogeneic hematopoietic cell grafts. The sequence derives from a boy younger than two who had a stem cell transplant for SCID, so the T cells may come from the graft donor. The sequence links TRBV3-1 to TRBJ2-7, with 7 bases matching TRBD2. The material sequenced was PBMCs, mostly from graft donor cells, taken 60 days after TCRalphabeta/CD19-depleted stem cell transplant. The CDR3 protein sequence reads: CASSPGEGSSYEQYF. The DNA is as follows: TGTGCCAGCAGCCCGGGGGAGGGGAGCTCCTACGAGCAGTACTTC.